This TCR beta chain comes out of a study of T cell responses to AZD1222 COVID-19 vaccine. Study-level results: The donor group comprised mostly white British people and more females; the analysis possibly underestimated clonal diversity. Close to half of spike-specific TCRs reportedly recognize unmutated variant regions. Vaccination with two AZD1222 doses was followed by a rise in Spike-specific TCR breadth and depth.

The CDR3 has 14 amino acids. Per germline, CDR1 MNHNY and CDR2 SVGAGI (reference sequence). The junction had 3 bases not matched to a gene; V was cut back by 2 bases and J by 3 bases. For this clone: Its antigen is not known.

The assay was immunoSEQ multiplex PCR, and TCRdb's table has in-frame clones only and misses some. The table has 90,000 to 150,000 clones, 75% to 95% seen once. The TCR was taken from an adult who received the MenACWY meningococcal vaccine as a control. The chain is built from TRBV6-6 and TRBJ2-7, with 8 positions matching TRBD1. The material sequenced was peripheral blood, taken 28 days after the second dose of the MenACWY control vaccine. Here the CDR3 DNA reads TGTGCCAGCAGTTACCAAGACAGGGGCTACGAGCAGTACGTC. Translated, it gives CASSYQDRGYEQYV.